The clone carrying this T cell receptor beta chain has a count of ten or more. Germline V CDR1 and CDR2: SNHLY, FYNNEI. The CDR3 is made up of 14 amino acids. Trimming removed 3 bases at V and 4 bases at J, with 9 bases between. This entry comes from a study of naive and memory T cell subsets. Treatment in this sample: skin biopsy from PPD injection site in Mantoux-positive individual. The library had UMIs added by 3' ligation of an oligonucleotide to TCR cDNA. Skin biopsies came from PPD injection sites in Mantoux-positive individuals. Input was roughly 1 to 1,100 ng of DNase-treated total RNA without cell sorting. Four PCR rounds used nested alpha and beta constant region primers plus the SP2 primer. MiXCR was run by TCRdb on the UMI-ligation and nested PCR reads, yielding one entry per CDR3 protein. The sample has more than 30,000 distinct CDR3 sequences; under 8.5% are singletons.

The specimen was skin, collected from a tuberculin skin test site. The rearrangement links TRBV2 to TRBJ2-2; D is unresolved. The origin of this receptor is an adult in good health. In DNA form, the CDR3 reads TGTGCCAGCAGTGATGGGTCAGTCACCGGGGAGCTGTTTTTT. Residues: CASSDGSVTGELFF.